The sequence of this TCR beta chain was determined in a study of OX40 agonist ivuxolimab in advanced cancers. TCRdb's copy holds only in-frame clones and misses some; the assay was immunoSEQ multiplex PCR. The repertoire holds 40,000 to 60,000 clones, roughly 85% seen once, with around 21% in the top ten. This CDR3 has 13 amino acids. Germline values: CDR1 SGHTA, CDR2 FQGNSA. The V gene lost 4 bases and the J gene lost 0 bases, with 4 bases spanning the gap. Study-level points and caveats: Normalized expansion of T-cell clones was also low for some nonresponders.

This clone was observed once. What it binds is unknown. The TCR sequence derives from an adult with an advanced solid tumor such as melanoma, head and neck, liver or kidney cancer. This specimen was CD4+ or CD8+ T cells sorted from blood, taken in a trial of the OX40 agonist ivuxolimab. The rearrangement joins TRBV7-2 to TRBJ2-1; D gene uncertain. CDR3 protein: CASSWSSYNEQFF. CDR3 DNA sequence: TGTGCCAGCAGCTGGAGCTCCTACAATGAGCAGTTCTTC.